This T cell receptor beta chain was profiled in a study of cytomegalovirus exposure and HLA in healthy donors. As for this clone: Germline is not matched at one junction end, which may reflect a read error.

PCR primers comprised 60 Vbeta and 13 Jbeta primers. The data were produced by immunoSEQ multiplex PCR, yet TCRdb's version contains in-frame clones alone and is incomplete. The data show some 150,000 clones, roughly 80% seen once. The CDR3 spans 17 residues. CDR1 and CDR2 (germline): SQVTM, ANQGSEA. The gene calls are TRBV29-1 and TRBJ2-4, with TRBD2 identical over 7 bases. The sequence derives from a young man in good health and CMV-seropositive. Sequencing used PBMCs. CDR3 residues: CSVGTMRSGTAKNSQYF. The CDR3 region has the DNA TGCAGCGTTGGAACGATGAGGAGCGGGACTGCCAAAAACAGTCAGTACTTC.